This paragraph covers one T cell receptor (beta chain) sequence. This specimen comes from a study of shared clonotypes between healthy human individuals. Only CD45RO-negative cells positively selected for CCR7 counted as naive CD8 cells, so terminally differentiated effector memory CD45RA+ cells were excluded. CDR1 SGDLS and CDR2 YYNGEE come from the germline V gene. This CDR3 comprises 15 residues. J lost 3 bases, V lost 0 bases, and 5 bases had no gene match. Measured with immunoSEQ multiplex PCR; TCRdb has only the in-frame clones, and not every one. The sample holds about 2,200,000 clones, approximately 94% seen once.

This receptor was obtained from a man aged 18 to 29 in good health. Some clones in this sample may be carry-over from other donors' samples. This chain links TRBV9 with TRBJ2-7, with 8 bases that match TRBD2. Source material: naive CD8+ T cells from PBMCs. CDR3 region: CASSVAGTSLYEQYF. CDR3 sequence (DNA): TGTGCCAGCAGCGTAGCCGGGACTAGTCTCTACGAGCAGTACTTC.